This is a list of T cell receptor beta chains from one sample in a study of blood T cells in healthy people across ages. Using its own MiXCR run on the 5' RACE reads, TCRdb lists one record per CDR3 protein. The table records about 1,500,000 distinct CDR3 sequences, 25% to 30% of them present only once. Sequenced: blood. These receptors all stem from a woman aged 30 to 39 in good health. CDR3s include the opening cysteine and the closing phenylalanine or tryptophan. A D gene is named only where the DNA matches it firmly. For some rows the clone size is stated as once, few or many, or as a class when expanded; others skip it.

V	D	J	size	length	DNA	CDR3
TRBV12-3/TRBV12-4	.	TRBJ1-2	.	15	TGTGCCAGCAGGGACGGACGGGGGCCTAACTATGGCTACACCTTC	CASRDGRGPNYGYTF
TRBV5-1	TRBD2	TRBJ2-3	.	16	TGCGCCAGCAGTAAAATCAGCGGGGCAAGCACAGATACGCAGTATTTT	CASSKISGASTDTQYF
TRBV9	TRBD1	TRBJ2-5	.	16	TGTGCCAGCAGCGGCGGGACAGGGATCCTCCAAGAGACCCAGTACTTC	CASSGGTGILQETQYF
TRBV7-2	.	TRBJ2-5	many	13	TGTGCCAGCAGCCCACAGGGATGGGAGACCCAGTACTTC	CASSPQGWETQYF
TRBV5-6	.	TRBJ2-6	.	17	TGTGCCAGCAGCTACTGGACAGGGAGGGCTGGGGCCAACGTCCTGACTTTC	CASSYWTGRAGANVLTF
TRBV18	.	TRBJ1-2	few	15	TGCGCCAGCTCACCACAAACGGACCCTAACTATGGCTACACCTTC	CASSPQTDPNYGYTF
TRBV7-9	.	TRBJ2-3	few	14	TGTGCCAGCAGCTCTCTCGCCCGGTCAGATACGCAGTATTTT	CASSSLARSDTQYF
TRBV20-1	.	TRBJ1-2	.	12	TGCAGTGGCCCCCAAGCAAGTTATGGCTACACCTTC	CSGPQASYGYTF
TRBV12-3/TRBV12-4	.	TRBJ2-3	.	16	TGTGCCAGCAGTTTCATTGGAAGGACTAGCACAGATACGCAGTATTTT	CASSFIGRTSTDTQYF
TRBV9	.	TRBJ2-7	few	14	TGTGCCAGCAGCGTAGACGGCTATGGGAACGAGCAGTACTTC	CASSVDGYGNEQYF
TRBV10-2	TRBD1	TRBJ2-1	many	18	TGCGCCAGCAGTGCGCCCCCGGACAGGGTCCTTCTGTACAATGAGCAGTTCTTC	CASSAPPDRVLLYNEQFF
TRBV5-1	.	TRBJ2-3	.	13	TGCGCCAGCATCGACAGTAGCACAGATACGCAGTATTTT	CASIDSSTDTQYF
TRBV9	TRBD1	TRBJ2-7	.	14	TGTGTCAGCAGCGTCGGGACAGGGAACGACGAGCAGTACTTC	CVSSVGTGNDEQYF
TRBV19	TRBD1	TRBJ1-4	.	14	TGTGCCATTAGTCCGACAGGGGGACGTGAAAAACTGTTTTTT	CAISPTGGREKLFF
TRBV11-2	.	TRBJ2-1	few	16	TGTGCCAGCAGCCCACCCGGGGCGATATCCTACAATGAGCAGTTCTTC	CASSPPGAISYNEQFF
TRBV7-9	.	TRBJ2-7	many	13	TGTGCCAGCAGCTTCTTAGGGTCCGACGAGCAGTACTTC	CASSFLGSDEQYF
TRBV9	.	TRBJ1-2	.	13	TGTGCCAGCAGCGCCGTCCTGGGCAATGGCTACACCTTC	CASSAVLGNGYTF
TRBV11-1	.	TRBJ2-7	.	14	TGTGCCAGCAGCGAGAAGCGCGAGTGGTACGAGCAGTACTTC	CASSEKREWYEQYF
TRBV12-3/TRBV12-4	.	TRBJ2-5	.	12	TGTGCGACCTCTTATGAGGGGGAGACCCAGTACTTC	CATSYEGETQYF
TRBV5-1	.	TRBJ1-1	.	14	TGCGCCAGCAGTGGGCGGCCCGCGAACACTGAAGCTTTCTTT	CASSGRPANTEAFF
TRBV10-3	TRBD2	TRBJ2-5	.	17	TGTGCCATCAGCACCTCCGGGACTAGCGGGGGCTCAGAGACCCAGTACTTC	CAISTSGTSGGSETQYF
TRBV9	.	TRBJ2-7	few	11	TGTGCCAGCAGCGCCCCCCTCGAGCAGTACTTC	CASSAPLEQYF
TRBV7-2	TRBD1	TRBJ2-4	many	17	TGTGCCAGCAGCTTAGCGGGGAAGGGACAGCCCAAAAACATTCAGTACTTC	CASSLAGKGQPKNIQYF
TRBV29-1	.	TRBJ2-7	many	11	TGCAGCGGACGGGGAACGTACGAGCAGTACTTC	CSGRGTYEQYF
TRBV12-3/TRBV12-4	.	TRBJ1-2	.	15	TGTGCCAGCAGTTTAGCGAGGAGTACAGTCTATTGCTACACCTTC	CASSLARSTVYCYTF
TRBV2	.	TRBJ2-1	.	12	TGTGCCAGCAGTGGACTACTCAATGAGCAGTTCTTC	CASSGLLNEQFF
TRBV5-5	.	TRBJ2-5	few	16	TGTGCCAGCAGCTTAATACAGGAGTTATCACAAGAGACCCAGTACTTC	CASSLIQELSQETQYF
TRBV7-2	TRBD2	TRBJ2-3	.	15	TGTGCCAGCAGCATACAGGCTAGCGGGGCAGATACGCAGTATTTT	CASSIQASGADTQYF
TRBV24-1	.	TRBJ1-2	.	11	TGTGCCACCAAAAGGGGCTGGGGCTACACCTTC	CATKRGWGYTF
TRBV12-3/TRBV12-4	TRBD1	TRBJ1-2	.	12	TGTGCCAGCAACCGGGACAGACGAGGCTACACCTTC	CASNRDRRGYTF